This TCR beta chain was sequenced during a study of blood T cell repertoires in COVID-19. The CDR3 consists of 13 residues. V dropped 6 bases and J dropped 2 bases, with 10 bases sitting between them. Germline CDR1 and CDR2: SEHNR and FQNEAQ (reference sequence). Measured with immunoSEQ multiplex PCR; TCRdb has only the in-frame clones, and not every one. The table includes roughly 38,000 clones, 75% to 90% detected once. The chain links TRBV7-9 to TRBJ1-2, with D hard to call. The clonotype originates from a woman in her seventies with acute or convalescent COVID-19. Input material: peripheral blood. The CDR3: CASREVANYGYTF. The DNA for the CDR3 is TGTGCCAGCAGAGAGGTGGCAAACTATGGCTACACCTTC.